Listed below are T cell receptor beta chains from one sample, sequenced in a study of T-cell reconstitution after alpha-beta-depleted transplantation in children. TCRdb independently ran MiXCR on the PCR reads; one entry per CDR3 protein. The table lists hundreds of thousands of distinct CDR3 sequences, less than 15% of them singletons. This specimen consisted of PBMCs, obtained before TCRalphabeta/CD19-depleted stem cell transplant. Receptor source: a girl aged 2 to 9 with congenital amegakaryocytic thrombocytopenia, due to receive a stem cell transplant. Each CDR3 is given with its conserved first and last residue. Fields, in order: V gene, D gene, clone size, J gene, CDR3 protein, CDR3 DNA. A D gene is named only where the DNA matches it firmly. Size is omitted from some rows. Given values are once, few, many or a class for expanded clones.

V: TRBV27; D: TRBD2; size: few; J: TRBJ2-5; CDR3: CASSWVAGGETQYF; DNA: TGTGCCAGCAGTTGGGTAGCGGGAGGCGAGACCCAGTACTTC
V: TRBV7-2; D: NA; size: many; J: TRBJ2-3; CDR3: CASSHAFGGDTQYF; DNA: TGTGCCAGCAGCCACGCTTTTGGCGGAGATACGCAGTATTTT
V: TRBV4-1; D: TRBD2; size: few; J: TRBJ2-1; CDR3: CASSLGTGTSRNEQFF; DNA: TGCGCCAGCAGCCTCGGGACCGGGACTAGCAGAAATGAGCAGTTCTTC
V: TRBV20-1; D: TRBD1; size: NA; J: TRBJ2-7; CDR3: CSARDQGDVYEQYF; DNA: TGCAGTGCTAGAGATCAGGGGGACGTCTACGAGCAGTACTTC
V: TRBV20-1; D: TRBD2; size: many; J: TRBJ2-7; CDR3: CSARDPSGGYEQYF; DNA: TGCAGTGCTAGAGATCCTAGCGGGGGCTACGAGCAGTACTTC
V: TRBV25-1; D: TRBD1; size: NA; J: TRBJ2-3; CDR3: CASSGDRARDTQYF; DNA: TGTGCCAGCAGTGGGGACAGGGCAAGAGATACGCAGTATTTT
V: TRBV20-1; D: NA; size: NA; J: TRBJ2-1; CDR3: CSASLSGHNEQFF; DNA: TGCAGTGCTAGCCTTAGCGGCCACAATGAGCAGTTCTTC
V: TRBV7-9; D: NA; size: few; J: TRBJ2-3; CDR3: CAIRRLEGTDTQYF; DNA: TGTGCCATACGGCGACTAGAGGGAACAGATACGCAGTATTTT
V: TRBV20-1; D: NA; size: few; J: TRBJ1-5; CDR3: CSASPQGNQPQHF; DNA: TGCAGTGCAAGCCCGCAGGGCAATCAGCCCCAGCATTTT
V: TRBV28; D: TRBD1; size: many; J: TRBJ2-7; CDR3: CASSGMGQGSSYEQYF; DNA: TGTGCCAGCAGTGGAATGGGACAGGGATCTTCCTACGAGCAGTACTTC
V: TRBV20-1; D: NA; size: many; J: TRBJ2-1; CDR3: CSARGSVRNEQFF; DNA: TGCAGTGCTAGGGGTAGCGTCCGCAATGAGCAGTTCTTC
V: TRBV25-1; D: NA; size: NA; J: TRBJ2-6; CDR3: CASSEYMGAGANVLTF; DNA: TGTGCCAGCAGTGAATATATGGGCGCTGGGGCCAACGTCCTGACTTTC
V: TRBV5-1; D: NA; size: many; J: TRBJ1-1; CDR3: CASSWTRGVDTEAFF; DNA: TGCGCCAGCAGCTGGACTCGGGGGGTTGACACTGAAGCTTTCTTT
V: TRBV27; D: NA; size: many; J: TRBJ2-1; CDR3: CASSLSGLLNEQFF; DNA: TGTGCCAGCAGTTTATCGGGTCTACTCAATGAGCAGTTCTTC
V: TRBV12-3/TRBV12-4; D: TRBD2; size: NA; J: TRBJ2-1; CDR3: CASSWGTSGQDEQFF; DNA: TGTGCCAGCAGTTGGGGGACTAGTGGGCAGGATGAGCAGTTCTTC
V: TRBV29-1; D: TRBD2; size: many; J: TRBJ2-7; CDR3: CSVVGGTRRYEQYF; DNA: TGCAGCGTTGTTGGCGGGACTAGAAGATACGAGCAGTACTTC
V: TRBV20-1; D: NA; size: many; J: TRBJ2-5; CDR3: CSAELGVSETQYF; DNA: TGCAGTGCCGAACTCGGAGTTTCGGAGACCCAGTACTTC
V: TRBV10-2; D: NA; size: many; J: TRBJ1-2; CDR3: CASSESTRGRVDYGYTF; DNA: TGCGCCAGCAGTGAGTCGACTCGGGGCCGGGTCGACTATGGCTACACCTTC
V: TRBV7-8; D: NA; size: NA; J: TRBJ2-3; CDR3: CASSSSGGLATTDTQYF; DNA: TGTGCCAGCAGCAGCTCGGGCGGCCTAGCGACCACAGATACGCAGTATTTT
V: TRBV5-1; D: TRBD2; size: NA; J: TRBJ2-3; CDR3: CASSLGPQTSGSTDTQYF; DNA: TGCGCCAGCAGCTTGGGCCCCCAGACTAGCGGGAGCACAGATACGCAGTATTTT
V: TRBV20-1; D: NA; size: few; J: TRBJ2-1; CDR3: CSAPLESSYNEQFF; DNA: TGCAGTGCACCGTTGGAGAGCTCCTACAATGAGCAGTTCTTC
V: TRBV20-1; D: NA; size: many; J: TRBJ2-1; CDR3: CSARDPRINLYNEQFF; DNA: TGCAGTGCTAGAGACCCACGGATTAATCTTTACAATGAGCAGTTCTTC
V: TRBV15; D: NA; size: few; J: TRBJ1-1; CDR3: CATSSWGGTEAFF; DNA: TGTGCCACCAGCAGCTGGGGGGGCACTGAAGCTTTCTTT
V: TRBV20-1; D: NA; size: few; J: TRBJ2-5; CDR3: CSARLQETQYF; DNA: TGCAGTGCTAGACTACAAGAGACCCAGTACTTC
V: TRBV12-3/TRBV12-4; D: TRBD2; size: NA; J: TRBJ2-5; CDR3: CASSEGTRSRETQYF; DNA: TGTGCCAGCAGTGAGGGGACTAGATCGAGAGAGACCCAGTACTTC
V: TRBV25-1; D: NA; size: few; J: TRBJ2-7; CDR3: CASSSRLLPYEQYF; DNA: TGTGCCAGCAGTTCCCGACTATTACCCTACGAGCAGTACTTC
V: TRBV12-3/TRBV12-4; D: TRBD1; size: many; J: TRBJ1-5; CDR3: CASSRTGLDQPQHF; DNA: TGTGCCAGCAGCCGGACAGGGCTTGATCAGCCCCAGCATTTT
V: TRBV12-5; D: TRBD2; size: NA; J: TRBJ2-1; CDR3: CASGTGTSHNEQFF; DNA: TGTGCTAGTGGGACCGGGACTAGCCACAATGAGCAGTTCTTC
V: TRBV10-3; D: TRBD2; size: many; J: TRBJ2-5; CDR3: CAISGVTSGNQETQYF; DNA: TGTGCCATCAGTGGAGTCACTAGCGGGAACCAAGAGACCCAGTACTTC
V: TRBV7-2; D: NA; size: many; J: TRBJ1-1; CDR3: CASSLSRANTEAFF; DNA: TGTGCCAGCAGCTTATCGAGGGCGAACACTGAAGCTTTCTTT
V: TRBV4-2; D: NA; size: few; J: TRBJ2-3; CDR3: CASKLDSTDTDTQYF; DNA: TGTGCCAGCAAGCTGGACTCAACTGACACAGATACGCAGTATTTT
V: TRBV12-3/TRBV12-4; D: NA; size: NA; J: TRBJ2-5; CDR3: CASSLIAQETQYF; DNA: TGTGCCAGCAGTTTGATAGCACAGGAGACCCAGTACTTC
V: TRBV20-1; D: NA; size: many; J: TRBJ1-2; CDR3: CSATQDRFYGYTF; DNA: TGCAGTGCTACCCAAGACAGGTTCTATGGCTACACCTTC
V: TRBV5-1; D: NA; size: many; J: TRBJ2-3; CDR3: CASSWGLALPGDTQYF; DNA: TGCGCCAGCAGCTGGGGCCTAGCCCTCCCCGGAGATACGCAGTATTTT
V: TRBV20-1; D: NA; size: many; J: TRBJ1-5; CDR3: CSASSLRGRGNQPQHF; DNA: TGCAGTGCTAGTTCCCTACGCGGCAGGGGCAATCAGCCCCAGCATTTT
V: TRBV2; D: TRBD2; size: many; J: TRBJ2-7; CDR3: CASSFLTSASYEQYF; DNA: TGTGCCAGCTCGTTCTTAACTAGCGCCTCCTACGAGCAGTACTTC
V: TRBV5-1; D: NA; size: few; J: TRBJ1-1; CDR3: CASSFGHHARGTEAFF; DNA: TGCGCCAGCAGCTTCGGTCACCACGCTAGAGGGACTGAAGCTTTCTTT
V: TRBV15; D: NA; size: NA; J: TRBJ1-3; CDR3: CATSMFHSGNTIYF; DNA: TGTGCCACCAGCATGTTCCACTCTGGAAACACCATATATTTT
V: TRBV20-1; D: NA; size: many; J: TRBJ2-3; CDR3: CSARDPGGGIGDTQYF; DNA: TGCAGTGCTAGAGATCCGGGTGGCGGGATAGGCGATACGCAGTATTTT